These T cell receptor beta chains were read from a single sample in a study of cytomegalovirus exposure and HLA in healthy donors. Repertoires were generated with immunoSEQ multiplex PCR, while TCRdb's copy carries only in-frame clones and drops some. This sample has roughly 160,000 clones; under 80% occur once, and the top ten carry about 4.5%. Sequenced sample: PBMCs. These receptors were taken from a man in his forties in good health and CMV-seronegative. CDR3s include the opening cysteine and the closing phenylalanine or tryptophan.

J: TRBJ2-5
V: TRBV2
CDR3: CASSEARLAGGKETQYF

J: TRBJ2-3
V: TRBV28
CDR3: CASSLRLSRLTDTQYF

J: TRBJ1-4
V: TRBV4-3
CDR3: CASSQARQSTNEKLFF

J: TRBJ2-3
V: TRBV5-4
CDR3: CASSLGGSGRTDTQYF

J: TRBJ2-3
V: TRBV11-3
CDR3: CASSFFSGLTDTQYF

J: TRBJ1-4
V: TRBV10-2
CDR3: CASSEDMAATNEKLFF

J: TRBJ1-1
V: TRBV5-1
CDR3: CASIKVGGADTEAFF

J: TRBJ2-5
V: TRBV6-1
CDR3: CASSENRALETQYF

J: TRBJ1-2
V: TRBV18
CDR3: CASSPARVNLMSYGYTF

J: TRBJ1-3
V: TRBV4-2
CDR3: CASSQLSGEIGGNTIYF

J: TRBJ2-7
V: TRBV7-2
CDR3: CASIPGGVGTYEQYF